These T cell receptor beta chains were read from a single sample in a study of T-cell reconstitution after alpha-beta-depleted transplantation in children. TCRdb independently ran MiXCR on the PCR reads; one entry per CDR3 protein. The table records 800,000 to 1,000,000 distinct CDR3 sequences, roughly 31% of them present only once. Here the sequenced sample was PBMCs, mostly from graft donor cells, taken 360 days after TCRalphabeta/CD19-depleted stem cell transplant. The receptors derive from a boy under two years old who had a stem cell transplant for SCID, so the T cells may come from the graft donor. Both conserved end residues are part of each CDR3. The D gene is left open where the match is weak. Clone size is not always given. Where it is, it says once, few, many or a class for expanded clones.

clone_size d_call j_call v_call cdr3_aa cdr3_nt
few . TRBJ1-2 TRBV5-6 CASSPDGSNYGYTF TGTGCCAGCAGCCCGGACGGGAGTAACTATGGCTACACCTTC
few . TRBJ1-1 TRBV5-1 CASSLEYRRPEAFF TGCGCCAGCAGCTTGGAGTATCGGCGGCCAGAAGCTTTCTTT
. . TRBJ1-1 TRBV7-2 CASSLAVFGTTEAFF TGTGCCAGCAGCTTAGCCGTTTTCGGAACCACTGAAGCTTTCTTT
few TRBD1 TRBJ2-1 TRBV20-1 CSATPGTGAKSSYNEQFF TGCAGTGCTACTCCCGGGACAGGGGCGAAAAGCTCCTACAATGAGCAGTTCTTC
. . TRBJ2-5 TRBV5-5 CASSWWFAFEETQYF TGTGCCAGCAGCTGGTGGTTCGCTTTCGAAGAGACCCAGTACTTC
. TRBD1 TRBJ2-2 TRBV7-3 CASSLGTQGTGGELFF TGTGCCAGCAGCCTCGGGACACAGGGGACGGGCGGGGAGCTGTTTTTT
. TRBD2 TRBJ2-1 TRBV29-1 CSVGSGGENNEQFF TGCAGCGTTGGGTCGGGGGGTGAAAACAATGAGCAGTTCTTC
. . TRBJ2-5 TRBV25-1 CASSESLGRSERGETQYF TGTGCCAGCAGTGAGAGCCTAGGGAGAAGCGAGCGTGGAGAGACCCAGTACTTC
. . TRBJ1-6 TRBV5-6 CASSLAGGLGNSPLHF TGTGCCAGCAGCTTGGCCGGGGGCCTGGGCAATTCACCCCTCCACTTT
. TRBD2 TRBJ2-1 TRBV4-2 CASSQDSERGSRNEQFF TGTGCCAGCAGCCAAGATTCGGAGCGGGGGAGCCGGAATGAGCAGTTCTTC
many . TRBJ1-1 TRBV20-1 CSARDWQGGTEAFF TGCAGTGCTAGAGATTGGCAGGGAGGCACTGAAGCTTTCTTT
few . TRBJ1-5 TRBV9 CASSVALEWSNQPQHF TGTGCCAGCAGCGTAGCCCTTGAATGGAGCAATCAGCCCCAGCATTTT
many . TRBJ1-1 TRBV4-3 CASSQELQARLEAFF TGCGCCAGCAGCCAAGAATTGCAGGCTCGCCTTGAAGCTTTCTTT
. . TRBJ1-4 TRBV28 CASSATGYDRKEMFF TGTGCCAGCAGCGCGACAGGATACGATAGAAAAGAGATGTTTTTT
. . TRBJ2-1 TRBV6-1 CAVRLGGLSYNEQFF TGTGCCGTCAGGTTGGGGGGGCTATCCTACAATGAGCAGTTCTTC
. . TRBJ2-5 TRBV12-3/TRBV12-4 CASRVGTQGETQYF TGTGCCAGCAGGGTCGGGACCCAGGGGGAGACCCAGTACTTC
few . TRBJ2-2 TRBV7-2 CASSPWNTGELFF TGTGCCAGCAGCCCTTGGAACACCGGGGAGCTGTTTTTT
once TRBD2 TRBJ2-7 TRBV3-1 CASSPRGVFSYEQYF TGTGCCAGCAGCCCGCGGGGGGTCTTCTCCTACGAGCAGTACTTC
few . TRBJ2-1 TRBV5-1 CASSQERGQSEQFF TGCGCCAGCAGCCAAGAGCGGGGACAGTCTGAGCAGTTCTTC
few . TRBJ2-5 TRBV7-9 CASSLPDSTIQETQYF TGTGCCAGCAGCTTACCAGACAGTACTATACAAGAGACCCAGTACTTC
. . TRBJ2-3 TRBV15 CATSRQGDTQYF TGTGCCACCAGCAGGCAAGGAGATACGCAGTATTTT
few . TRBJ2-7 TRBV12-3/TRBV12-4 CASSFYSDRSYEQYF TGTGCCAGCAGTTTTTACAGCGATCGCTCCTACGAGCAGTACTTC
. . TRBJ2-1 TRBV29-1 CSVDGSYNEQFF TGCAGCGTTGACGGCTCCTACAATGAGCAGTTCTTC
. TRBD1 TRBJ1-6 TRBV5-5 CASSSLTGQASPLHF TGTGCCAGCAGCTCACTGACAGGGCAGGCATCACCCCTCCACTTT
. . TRBJ1-2 TRBV20-1 CSARATGRFYGYTF TGCAGTGCTAGAGCCACCGGCAGGTTCTATGGCTACACCTTC
. TRBD1 TRBJ1-1 TRBV12-3/TRBV12-4 CASSWTGAMNTEAFF TGTGCCAGCAGTTGGACAGGAGCCATGAACACTGAAGCTTTCTTT
many . TRBJ1-1 TRBV20-1 CSAKRGNTEAFF TGCAGCGCAAAGAGAGGCAACACTGAAGCTTTCTTT
. . TRBJ1-1 TRBV27 CASSYRQRNTEAFF TGTGCCAGCAGTTACAGGCAACGGAACACTGAAGCTTTCTTT
. . TRBJ1-2 TRBV5-6 CASSLGYIDRSHGYTF TGTGCCAGCAGCTTGGGGTATATAGACAGGAGCCATGGCTACACCTTC
. . TRBJ1-2 TRBV24-1 CATSDRDRHGYTF TGTGCCACCAGTGATCGAGACAGGCATGGCTACACCTTC
few . TRBJ2-5 TRBV5-1 CASSLRAGAKETQYF TGCGCCAGCAGCCTCCGGGCAGGGGCCAAAGAGACCCAGTACTTC
few TRBD2 TRBJ2-3 TRBV20-1 CSAPRAGGSTDTQYF TGCAGTGCCCCCCGGGCGGGGGGGAGCACAGATACGCAGTATTTT
. . TRBJ2-5 TRBV2 CATQTDWETQYF TGTGCCACCCAAACGGATTGGGAGACCCAGTACTTC
few . TRBJ2-7 TRBV20-1 CSARDGFRGSYEQYF TGCAGTGCTAGAGATGGATTTCGGGGTTCCTACGAGCAGTACTTC
few . TRBJ2-6 TRBV29-1 CSVDAGTGANVLTF TGCAGCGTTGATGCGGGGACTGGGGCCAACGTCCTGACTTTC
few . TRBJ2-7 TRBV4-1 CASSQAGPSSYEQYF TGCGCCAGCAGCCAGGCGGGGCCTAGCTCCTACGAGCAGTACTTC
. . TRBJ2-5 TRBV21-1 CASSNEGTGGETQYF TGTGCCAGCAGCAACGAGGGGACAGGGGGCGAGACCCAGTACTTC
. TRBD2 TRBJ2-2 TRBV5-4 CASSPPGLAGTGELFF TGTGCCAGCAGCCCACCGGGACTAGCCGGCACCGGGGAGCTGTTTTTT
few . TRBJ2-1 TRBV5-1 CASSLVGIDEQFF TGCGCCAGCAGCTTGGTCGGCATCGATGAGCAGTTCTTC
. TRBD1 TRBJ2-1 TRBV5-1 CASSGGQGLYNEQFF TGCGCCAGCAGCGGGGGACAGGGACTGTACAATGAGCAGTTCTTC